The 31 T cell receptor beta chains listed next were all sequenced from one sample in a study of cytomegalovirus exposure and HLA in healthy donors (TCRdb year 2017). The library relied on the immunoSEQ multiplex PCR assay. For the multiplex PCR, a mixture combining 60 forward primers for TCR Vbeta segments and 13 reverse primers for TCR Jbeta segments was used. Here the immuneACCESS table is served through TCRdb, limited to in-frame sequences with V and J called. Missing clones are a known gap in these copies; in checked studies unresolved V genes cover under half, and the rest lacks a known reason. The sample table holds roughly 44,000 clones, of which about 85% were seen once. About 2.9% of the sample goes to the ten largest clones. Sequenced sample: PBMCs. The receptors shown here come from a man aged 45-65 years in good health and CMV-seronegative.

The chain links TRBV4-3 to TRBJ1-2, with D tentatively TRBD1 (6 bases). The CDR3 loop spans 15 amino acids. Germline CDR1 reads LGHNA; CDR2 reads YSLEER. V shed 0 bases and J shed 4 bases, with 12 bases lying between them. The CDR3: CASSQDQDSLYGYTF. CDR3 bases: TGCGCCAGCAGCCAAGATCAGGACAGTCTCTATGGCTACACCTTC.

This clone was seen a single time. The chain couples TRBV7-3 to TRBJ2-2; D is possibly TRBD1 (5 bases). Germline CDR1 and CDR2: SGHTA and FQGTGA. CDR3 length: 13 amino acids. V shed 4 bases and J shed 5 bases, with 8 bases lying between them. The CDR3 region is CASSSRQTGELFF. The DNA of the CDR3 is TGTGCCAGCAGCTCTAGACAGACCGGGGAGCTGTTTTTT.

Comments on this clone: Other DNA sequences within the sample encode an identical CDR3. The chain couples TRBV5-1 to TRBJ1-5; D not certain. The germline gives CDR1 SGHRS, CDR2 YFSETQ. V lost 2 bases to trimming and J lost 1 base, with 10 bases between them. There are 15 residues in the CDR3. The CDR3 here is CASSLGPGSNQPQHF. DNA for the CDR3: TGCGCCAGCAGCTTAGGGCCGGGGAGCAATCAGCCCCAGCATTTT.

This clone occurred once. This sequence joins TRBV6-6 and TRBJ1-2; TRBD1 matches at 7 bases. This CDR3 spans 14 amino acids. V lost 9 bases and J lost 2; bases outside the gene matches: 9. Germline CDR1 and CDR2: MNHNY and SVGAGI (reference sequence). CDR3 nucleotides: TGTGCCAGTAGTCTTGAGGGGGCGAACTATGGCTACACCTTC. It encodes CASSLEGANYGYTF.

The chain links TRBV28 to TRBJ2-5, with 8 bases that match TRBD1. The CDR3 has 13 amino acids. V was pared by 10 bases and J by 0 bases, with 4 bases of the junction left unmatched. Germline V lookup: CDR1 MDHEN, CDR2 SYDVKM. As DNA, the CDR3 is TGTGCCATCGGACAGGGCGACCAAGAGACCCAGTACTTC. Encoded protein: CAIGQGDQETQYF. Full variable domain (outside the CDR3, taken from reference TRBV28 and TRBJ2-5): DVKVTQSSRYLVKRTGEKVFLECVQDMDHENMFWYRQDPGLGLRLIYFSYDVKMKEKGDIPEGYSVSREKKERFSLILESASTNQTSMYLCAIGQGDQETQYFGPGTRLLVL.

This sequence joins TRBV11-2 and TRBJ2-3, with 8 nucleotides matching TRBD1. With 4 bases clipped from V and 6 bases from J, the junction kept 9 bases outside the gene matches. Germline CDR1 SGHAT, CDR2 FQNNGV. CDR3 length equals 15 residues. The CDR3 spells CASSYRPGGMDTQYF. The CDR3 DNA sequence: TGTGCCAGCAGCTATCGACCAGGGGGCATGGATACGCAGTATTTT.

The chain combines TRBV6-5 with TRBJ1-4, with a possible D match to TRBD1 (5 bases). V was clipped by 6 bases and J by 4 bases, with 12 bases between them. The CDR3 runs to 14 residues. Germline lookup yields CDR1 MNHEY and CDR2 SVGAGI. This chain's CDR3 is CASRDAGHNEKLFF. The CDR3, as DNA: TGTGCCAGCAGGGACGCGGGGCATAATGAAAAACTGTTTTTT.

V usage is TRBV23-1 and J usage is TRBJ2-7; 11 nucleotides align to TRBD2. TRBV23-1 is designated an ORF whose function remains uncertain. The length of the CDR3 is 16 residues. Unmatched junction bases numbered 3, after V lost 0 bases and J lost 2 bases. CDR3 region: CASSQSASGRTYEQYF. In DNA, the CDR3 is TGCGCCAGCAGTCAATCGGCTAGCGGGAGGACCTACGAGCAGTACTTC.

The V and J genes are TRBV27 and TRBJ2-1; 8 bases are a match to TRBD2. Germline values: CDR1 MNHEY, CDR2 SMNVEV (reference sequence). The CDR3 contains 14 residues. V lost 6 bases and J lost 4; bases outside the gene matches: 5. This CDR3 reads CASRPGGIYNEQFF. The CDR3 region has the DNA TGTGCCAGCAGACCGGGAGGGATTTACAATGAGCAGTTCTTC.

This chain connects TRBV27 to TRBJ2-7, with 8 bases identical to TRBD2. This CDR3 is built from 14 residues. Germline CDR1 MNHEY, CDR2 SMNVEV (reference sequence). The J segment lost 0 bases and the V segment lost 6 bases, leaving 4 bases of the junction unmatched. The CDR3 spells CASSRGGSSYEQYF. Written as DNA, the CDR3 is TGTGCCAGCAGCCGGGGGGGGAGCTCCTACGAGCAGTACTTC.

This chain links TRBV5-6 with TRBJ2-3; TRBD2 matches at 15 bases. Trimming removed 6 bases from V and 2 bases from J; junction bases left unmatched: 4. Per germline, CDR1 SGHDT and CDR2 YYEEEE. The CDR3 has 16 amino acids. As DNA, the CDR3 is TGTGCCAGCACCCGGACTAGCGGGAGGGCCACAGATACGCAGTATTTT. It codes for CASTRTSGRATDTQYF.

V gene TRBV7-9 combines with J gene TRBJ2-2; D unresolved. The CDR3 runs 15 residues. V was shortened by 3 bases and J by 1 base, with 9 bases between the two germline ends. Germline V lookup: CDR1 SEHNR, CDR2 FQNEAQ (reference sequence). CDR3: CASSFFSMNTGELFF. The CDR3 DNA reads TGTGCCAGCAGCTTCTTTAGCATGAACACCGGGGAGCTGTTTTTT.

The count of this clone is one. The J gene is TRBJ2-5, the V gene TRBV9, with 9 positions matching TRBD1. Trimming cost V 4 bases and J 4 bases; bases outside gene matches: 11. The CDR3 totals 16 residues. From germline, CDR1 is SGDLS and CDR2 YYNGEE. The chain's CDR3 is CASSPLGWGQGETQYF. CDR3 in DNA: TGTGCCAGCAGCCCCCTGGGGTGGGGACAGGGAGAGACCCAGTACTTC.

The J gene is TRBJ1-1, the V gene TRBV11-3, with D hard to call. Germline lookup yields CDR1 SGHNT and CDR2 YENEEA. With 1 base removed from V and 2 bases from J, the gap between germline ends came to 5 bases. The CDR3 is 13 amino acids. CDR3 sequence (DNA): TGTGCCAGCAGCTTAGCGCTAAACACTGAAGCTTTCTTT. It is translated as CASSLALNTEAFF.

The CDR3 region has the DNA TGTGCCAGCAGAGCCGGGGGTAACTATGGCTACACCTTC. It yields the protein CASRAGGNYGYTF. The chain combines TRBV6-4 with TRBJ1-2, with a weak D call TRBD1 (5 bases). Looked up from germline, CDR1 is MRHNA and CDR2 is SNTAGT. V lost 6 bases, J lost 1 base, and 9 bases lay in between. The CDR3 consists of 13 residues.

CDR3 in DNA: TGCGCCAGCAGCCAAGATTTAGGGGATCAGCCCCAGCATTTT. Translating it yields CASSQDLGDQPQHF. The rearrangement uses TRBV4-3 and TRBJ1-5, with D possibly TRBD1 on 5 matching bases. From germline, CDR1 is LGHNA and CDR2 YSLEER. Trimming left V 0 bases short and J 5 bases short, with 8 bases between. This CDR3 comprises 14 residues.

The chain has TRBV5-5 and TRBJ2-7, with D perhaps TRBD1 (5 bases). In germline, CDR1 is SGHKS, CDR2 YYEKEE (reference sequence). The CDR3 is made up of 13 amino acids. V was pared by 4 bases and J by 4 bases, with 12 bases between. CDR3 loop: CASSTADTYEQYF. The CDR3 DNA reads as TGTGCCAGCAGCACCGCGGACACATACGAGCAGTACTTC.

The rearrangement joins TRBV11-1 to TRBJ2-7, with D tentatively TRBD2 (6 bases). Trimming shortened V by 3 bases and J by 1 base, and 13 bases separated the two germline ends. Germline CDR1 and CDR2: SGHAT and FQDESV (reference sequence). The CDR3 length is 15 residues. CDR3 amino acids: CASSLRGEESYEQYF. The DNA for the CDR3 is TGTGCCAGCAGCTTGCGGGGTGAGGAGTCCTACGAGCAGTACTTC. The full variable domain, its missing parts supplied by reference TRBV11-1 and TRBJ2-7, is EAEVAQSPRYKITEKSQAVAFWCDPISGHATLYWYRQILGQGPELLVQFQDESVVDDSQLPKDRFSAERLKGVDSTLKIQPAELGDSAMYLCASSLRGEESYEQYFGPGTRLTVT.

With regard to this clone: A read error may produce the germline difference seen at one junction end. The chain combines TRBV7-9 with TRBJ1-1; D gene uncertain. The V gene's germline CDR1 is SEHNR and CDR2 FQNEAQ (reference sequence). The CDR3 runs to 11 residues. CDR3 DNA: TGTTCCAGCAGCCTAGGGCCCGAAGCTTTCTTT. This sequence encodes CSSSLGPEAFF.

The chain links TRBV4-3 to TRBJ2-7, with 11 bases aligning to TRBD1. Looked up from germline, CDR1 is LGHNA and CDR2 is YSLEER. This CDR3 region has 18 residues. V lost 0 bases and J lost 1; bases outside the gene matches: 8. The CDR3 nucleotides are TGCGCCAGCAGCCAAGATACGGGGACAGGGGGGAGATCCTACGAGCAGTACTTC. Translated, it gives CASSQDTGTGGRSYEQYF.

The J gene is TRBJ1-1, the V gene TRBV18, with D hard to call. V gave up 4 bases and J gave up 2 bases, with 14 bases separating them. The CDR3 runs to 15 residues. Per germline, CDR1 KGHSH and CDR2 LQKENI. The CDR3 loop reads CASSLVRGLNTEAFF. CDR3 bases: TGTGCCAGCTCACTGGTAAGAGGGCTTAACACTGAAGCTTTCTTT.

In regard to this clone: This sample also contains other DNA sequences that code for the same CDR3. The chain couples TRBV27 to TRBJ1-6; D is possibly TRBD1 (5 bases). Germline values: CDR1 MNHEY, CDR2 SMNVEV (reference sequence). This CDR3 region has 15 residues. V shed 3 bases and J shed 2 bases, with 8 bases lying between them. In DNA, the CDR3 is TGTGCCAGCAGTTTGGGGCAGACCTATAATTCACCCCTCCACTTT. The encoded protein is CASSLGQTYNSPLHF.

The V call is TRBV7-2, the J call TRBJ2-7, with 11 bases fitting TRBD2. The CDR3 extends over 15 amino acids. Losses at the gene ends were 2 bases for V and 5 bases for J; bases not matched to a gene: 5. Germline values: CDR1 SGHTA, CDR2 FQGNSA. CDR3: CASSLRSGGAHEQYF. The CDR3 DNA reads as TGTGCCAGCAGCTTACGTAGCGGGGGGGCCCACGAGCAGTACTTC.

This clone was detected a few times. The sample has other DNA sequences that encode this CDR3 too. V and J are TRBV5-1 and TRBJ2-3; TRBD1 is a possible D gene (6 bases). Per the germline V gene, CDR1 is SGHRS and CDR2 is YFSETQ. CDR3 length equals 13 residues. The V end lost 0 bases, the J end lost 4 bases, and 6 bases lay between the germline ends. The CDR3 nucleotides read TGCGCCAGCAGCTTGGCAGGGGCAGATACGCAGTATTTT. This sequence encodes CASSLAGADTQYF. Using reference TRBV5-1 and TRBJ2-3 for the parts outside the CDR3, the full variable domain is KAGVTQTPRYLIKTRGQQVTLSCSPISGHRSVSWYQQTPGQGLQFLFEYFSETQRNKGNFPGRFSGRQFSNSRSEMNVSTLELGDSALYLCASSLAGADTQYFGPGTRLTVL.

CDR3 amino acids: CASSLGGLGTYEQYF. The CDR3 region has the DNA TGTGCCAGCAGCTTAGGCGGGCTCGGCACCTACGAGCAGTACTTC. This chain joins TRBV7-2 and TRBJ2-7, with D possibly TRBD2 on 5 matching bases. Germline V gene lookup returns CDR1 SGHTA and CDR2 FQGNSA. The V gene lost 1 base and the J gene lost 2 bases, with 12 bases spanning the gap. CDR3 length equals 15 residues.

V is TRBV11-2 and J is TRBJ2-1; perhaps TRBD1 as D (6 bases). The length of the CDR3 is 15 residues. Germline V CDR1 and CDR2: SGHAT, FQNNGV. Trimming pared 5 bases from V and 3 bases from J, leaving 14 bases between. The CDR3, as DNA: TGTGCCAGCAGCCTGGGACGGACAGTCTACAATGAGCAGTTCTTC. It specifies CASSLGRTVYNEQFF. The full variable domain, its missing parts supplied by reference TRBV11-2 and TRBJ2-1, is EAGVAQSPRYKIIEKRQSVAFWCNPISGHATLYWYQQILGQGPKLLIQFQNNGVVDDSQLPKDRFSAERLKGVDSTLKIQPAKLEDSAVYLCASSLGRTVYNEQFFGPGTRLTVL.

This clone was counted between two and nine times. The chain recombines TRBV7-2 with TRBJ2-5; TRBD1 matches at 9 bases. V lost 7 bases and J lost 5; bases outside the gene matches: 11. CDR1 is SGHTA and CDR2 is FQGNSA in the germline V gene. The CDR3 consists of 15 residues. The CDR3, as DNA: TGTGCCAGCACCGTCCCGGGACAGGGTCGGGAGACCCAGTACTTC. Translating it yields CASTVPGQGRETQYF.

This clone occurred a few times. One end of the junction does not line up with germline, which may come from a read error. This sequence joins TRBV7-9 and TRBJ1-4; D ambiguous. The germline V gene has CDR1 SEHNR and CDR2 FQNEAQ (reference sequence). The CDR3 consists of 12 residues. The CDR3 DNA sequence: TGTTCCAGCAGTATCAGCAGGGAAAAACTGTTTTTT. Its protein is CSSSISREKLFF.

This chain uses TRBV6-5 with TRBJ1-2; D might be TRBD1 (5 bases). Germline CDR1 and CDR2: MNHEY and SVGAGI. The CDR3 is 12 residues long. The V end was cut by 6 bases, the J end by 7 bases, with 12 bases between. CDR3 region: CASRSQGGGYTF. The CDR3, as DNA: TGTGCCAGCAGGTCTCAGGGCGGTGGCTACACCTTC.

The rearrangement uses TRBV5-1 and TRBJ2-3; 8 bases match TRBD1. Germline V lookup: CDR1 SGHRS, CDR2 YFSETQ. There are 13 residues in the CDR3. Trimming at V came to 4 bases and at J to 4 bases, leaving 2 bases not matched to a gene. The CDR3 bases are TGCGCCAGCAGCCGGACAGGGTCAGATACGCAGTATTTT. It codes for CASSRTGSDTQYF.

The V and J genes are TRBV7-9 and TRBJ2-5, with 7 bases identical to TRBD1. Germline V gene sequence: CDR1 SEHNR, CDR2 FQNEAQ (reference sequence). The CDR3 totals 15 residues. V was clipped by 4 bases and J by 2 bases; unmatched bases: 7. The CDR3 DNA is TGTGCCAGCAGCTCCGCACAGGGGCGGCAAGAGACCCAGTACTTC. Its translation: CASSSAQGRQETQYF.